This TCR beta chain comes out of a study of blood T cell repertoires in COVID-19 (dated by TCRdb to the early 2020s). Concerning the study at large: Collaborator samples came from the United States, Italy and Spain and covered acute and convalescent phases of COVID-19. A freely available public database, intended as a resource for researchers studying the immune response to SARS-CoV-2, is where the repertoires were released. Subjects who had been exposed to COVID-19, were actively infected with it, or had recovered from it provided the deeply sampled blood TCRbeta repertoires that made up the dataset. Where HLA class I and class II types were available, the types were taken from metadata supplied by the sample provider, not from assay-based typing. The prospective study material was composed of cDNA or gDNA derived from T cells, B-cell-depleted T cells, or PBMCs. The samples were drawn from two sources: the first 160 participants of the ongoing ImmuneRACE study, and over 1,000 subjects contributed by 6 global collaborators. Nearly every sample came with metadata listing a de-identified subject ID, COVID-19 status, age in years and sex.

Study-level results and caveats: The amount of clinical and demographic metadata varied by source and participant and was provided uncurated.

This clone was found a few times. This receptor's antigen is unknown. No base quality information exists; no much larger clone differs at one position. TCRbeta CDR3 regions were amplified from genomic DNA by means of the immunoSEQ Assay, a bias-controlled multiplex PCR. For the original study's pipeline: Within the assay, amplification of reference gene primers was used to estimate how many nucleated cells each sample contained. To quantify the absolute abundance of each unique TCRbeta CDR3 rearrangement, sequence reads were collapsed and filtered. For each sample, productive Simpson clonality was calculated by taking the square root of Simpson's diversity index across productive rearrangements. This is the immuneACCESS table as TCRdb keeps it, with only in-frame sequences that have V and J called. A part of the clones is gone; compared with another copy, unresolved V genes explain less than half, and the rest is unexplained. V and J calls and clone size are as listed in that table; D and trimming were resolved from the DNA. This sample comprises around 380,000 clones, 70% to 85% of them detected only once. More than 1% of the sample is taken by the ten largest.

Collaborating institutions collected whole blood in K2EDTA tubes following their own protocols. Collaborator samples were shipped for TCRbeta analysis as frozen whole blood, isolated PBMCs, or DNA extracted from either sample type. Sequenced input: peripheral blood. The clonotype originates from a human donor with acute or convalescent COVID-19. The donor label of this sample is uncertain.

CDR3 sequence: CASSPQRRGGYTF. The DNA is as follows: TGTGCCAGCAGCCCTCAACGGCGGGGCGGCTACACCTTC. The chain uses TRBV9 and TRBJ1-2; the D segment could be TRBD1, given 5 matching bases. CDR1 SGDLS and CDR2 YYNGEE were looked up in the germline V gene. The trim is 4 bases for V and 8 bases for J, with a gap of 15 bases between the germline ends. The CDR3 sequence holds 13 residues, the cysteine and phenylalanine included. Only the CDR3 portion is preserved as DNA: 39 bases, with reading frame beginning at the first base.